These T cell receptor beta chains were read from a single sample in a study of blood T cell repertoires in COVID-19. The data were produced by immunoSEQ multiplex PCR, yet TCRdb's version contains in-frame clones alone and is incomplete. This sample has about 190,000 clones; 85% to 90% occur once, and the top ten carry 2.5% to 3%. The source material was peripheral blood. These receptors were collected from a woman aged 25-40 years with active or convalescent COVID-19. Both conserved end residues are part of each CDR3. Fields, in order: V gene, clone size, D gene, J gene, CDR3 DNA, CDR3 protein. The D gene is left open where the match is weak. Clone size, where shown, is once, few, many, or a class for clones that have expanded.

v_gene: TRBV11-2; abundance: -; d_gene: -; j_gene: TRBJ2-2; CDR3nt: TGTGCCAGCAGCTTCGGGTCAGGGGCTGTCGGGGAGCTGTTTTTT; CDR3aa: CASSFGSGAVGELFF
v_gene: TRBV6-5; abundance: -; d_gene: -; j_gene: TRBJ1-1; CDR3nt: TGTGCCAGCAGTTACTCGTCTTGGACAACCACTGAAGCTTTCTTT; CDR3aa: CASSYSSWTTTEAFF
v_gene: TRBV6-4; abundance: few; d_gene: TRBD1; j_gene: TRBJ2-3; CDR3nt: TGTGCCAGCAGTGACTCAACAGGGGGCCCAGATACGCAGTATTTT; CDR3aa: CASSDSTGGPDTQYF
v_gene: TRBV7-6; abundance: -; d_gene: TRBD2; j_gene: TRBJ2-3; CDR3nt: TGTGCCAGCAGCCCCGGGACTAGCGGGGGGCTTAGCACAGATACGCAGTATTTT; CDR3aa: CASSPGTSGGLSTDTQYF
v_gene: TRBV30; abundance: -; d_gene: TRBD1; j_gene: TRBJ1-6; CDR3nt: TGTGCCTGGAGTGTACTGGGACAGGGGTCTTCACCCCTCCACTTT; CDR3aa: CAWSVLGQGSSPLHF
v_gene: TRBV7-6; abundance: -; d_gene: TRBD1; j_gene: TRBJ2-3; CDR3nt: TGTGCCAGCAGCTTGGCGCAGACAGGGGCCTCTAGCACAGATACGCAGTATTTT; CDR3aa: CASSLAQTGASSTDTQYF
v_gene: TRBV28; abundance: -; d_gene: TRBD1; j_gene: TRBJ1-2; CDR3nt: TGTGCCAGCAGTTTGGGGACAGGGATCATCTATGGCTACACCTTC; CDR3aa: CASSLGTGIIYGYTF
v_gene: TRBV19; abundance: -; d_gene: TRBD2; j_gene: TRBJ2-2; CDR3nt: TGTGCCAGTAGTGCCGGGGGGGGTACGAACACCGGGGAGCTGTTTTTT; CDR3aa: CASSAGGGTNTGELFF
v_gene: TRBV4-1; abundance: -; d_gene: -; j_gene: TRBJ2-3; CDR3nt: TGCGCCAGCAGCCCACTTTTACTTCGCACAGATACGCAGTATTTT; CDR3aa: CASSPLLLRTDTQYF
v_gene: TRBV7-9; abundance: -; d_gene: -; j_gene: TRBJ1-2; CDR3nt: TGTGCCAGCAGCTTAGGCCAAATAAACAGTGGCGGCTACACCTTC; CDR3aa: CASSLGQINSGGYTF
v_gene: TRBV5-1; abundance: -; d_gene: -; j_gene: TRBJ1-2; CDR3nt: TGCGCCAGCAGCTTGGACGGGGAAAACTATGGCTACACCTTC; CDR3aa: CASSLDGENYGYTF
v_gene: TRBV7-2; abundance: -; d_gene: -; j_gene: TRBJ2-7; CDR3nt: TGTGCCAGCAGCTTAGATCACTACGAGCAGTACTTC; CDR3aa: CASSLDHYEQYF
v_gene: TRBV2; abundance: -; d_gene: TRBD1; j_gene: TRBJ2-2; CDR3nt: TGTGCCAGCAACCGACAGGGGGGCAACACCGGGGAGCTGTTTTTT; CDR3aa: CASNRQGGNTGELFF
v_gene: TRBV12-3/TRBV12-4; abundance: -; d_gene: TRBD2; j_gene: TRBJ2-7; CDR3nt: TGTGCCAGCAGCCGGGGGGGGGCCTACGAGCAGTACTTC; CDR3aa: CASSRGGAYEQYF
v_gene: TRBV6-6; abundance: -; d_gene: TRBD1; j_gene: TRBJ2-3; CDR3nt: TGTGCCAGCAGTTACTCTCGGGACAGGGGGACAGATACGCAGTATTTT; CDR3aa: CASSYSRDRGTDTQYF
v_gene: TRBV12-3/TRBV12-4; abundance: -; d_gene: -; j_gene: TRBJ2-7; CDR3nt: TGTGCCAGCAGTTCGGGGGATTCCTACGAGCAGTACTTC; CDR3aa: CASSSGDSYEQYF
v_gene: TRBV6-4; abundance: -; d_gene: TRBD1; j_gene: TRBJ1-5; CDR3nt: TGTGCCAGCAGTCAGCCCCCGACAGGGCTGCATAGCAATCAGCCCCAGCATTTT; CDR3aa: CASSQPPTGLHSNQPQHF
v_gene: TRBV2; abundance: -; d_gene: -; j_gene: TRBJ1-1; CDR3nt: TGTGCCAGTAACACGGACTCGAACACTGAAGCTTTCTTT; CDR3aa: CASNTDSNTEAFF
v_gene: TRBV28; abundance: -; d_gene: -; j_gene: TRBJ2-1; CDR3nt: TGTGCCAGCAGTTTATTGGCCAACACCTACAATGAGCAGTTCTTC; CDR3aa: CASSLLANTYNEQFF
v_gene: TRBV18; abundance: -; d_gene: -; j_gene: TRBJ1-1; CDR3nt: TGTGCCAGCTCAGCTACGACACTTATGAACACTGAAGCTTTCTTT; CDR3aa: CASSATTLMNTEAFF
v_gene: TRBV23-1; abundance: -; d_gene: -; j_gene: TRBJ2-7; CDR3nt: TGCGCCAGCAGTCAAGGACGCAGGGGCGAGCAGTACTTC; CDR3aa: CASSQGRRGEQYF
v_gene: TRBV5-3; abundance: -; d_gene: TRBD2; j_gene: TRBJ2-2; CDR3nt: TGTGCCAGAAGCCTCACTGGGACTAAGAACACCGGGGAGCTGTTTTTT; CDR3aa: CARSLTGTKNTGELFF
v_gene: TRBV13; abundance: few; d_gene: -; j_gene: TRBJ2-5; CDR3nt: TGTGCCAGCAGCACTACAGGGTATGAGACCCAGTACTTC; CDR3aa: CASSTTGYETQYF
v_gene: TRBV9; abundance: -; d_gene: TRBD2; j_gene: TRBJ2-1; CDR3nt: TGTGCCAGCAGCTTCCGGACTAGCGGGAGCACCGAGGCTAGTCGGAATGAGCAGTTCTTC; CDR3aa: CASSFRTSGSTEASRNEQFF
v_gene: TRBV28; abundance: -; d_gene: TRBD1; j_gene: TRBJ1-4; CDR3nt: TGTGCCAGCAGTTTACCTGCCGACAGGGAGGCTAATGAAAAACTGTTTTTT; CDR3aa: CASSLPADREANEKLFF
v_gene: TRBV7-6; abundance: -; d_gene: -; j_gene: TRBJ1-1; CDR3nt: TGTGCCAGCAGCCCCCCACGAGGGCTCCGAGAATCTGAAGCTTTCTTT; CDR3aa: CASSPPRGLRESEAFF
v_gene: TRBV5-1; abundance: -; d_gene: TRBD1; j_gene: TRBJ2-5; CDR3nt: TGCGCCAGCAGCGACGGGACAGGGGGCGTAGAGACCCAGTACTTC; CDR3aa: CASSDGTGGVETQYF
v_gene: TRBV3-1/TRBV3-2; abundance: -; d_gene: -; j_gene: TRBJ2-4; CDR3nt: TGTGCCAGCAGCCAACTGCAGGGAAAAGGCAAAAACATTCAGTACTTC; CDR3aa: CASSQLQGKGKNIQYF
v_gene: TRBV27; abundance: -; d_gene: -; j_gene: TRBJ2-1; CDR3nt: TGTGCCAGCAGTTTCCGCACTTACAATGAGCAGTTCTTC; CDR3aa: CASSFRTYNEQFF
v_gene: TRBV27; abundance: -; d_gene: -; j_gene: TRBJ2-7; CDR3nt: TGTGCCAGCAGTATCGGGACAACCTACGAGCAGTACTTC; CDR3aa: CASSIGTTYEQYF
v_gene: TRBV13; abundance: once; d_gene: -; j_gene: TRBJ2-4; CDR3nt: TGTGCCAGCAGAAAGACTGGGGCCAAAAACATTCAGTACTTC; CDR3aa: CASRKTGAKNIQYF
v_gene: TRBV13; abundance: -; d_gene: TRBD1; j_gene: TRBJ1-6; CDR3nt: TGTGCCAGCAGATCCTCCGGGACAGACTATAATTCACCCCTCCACTTT; CDR3aa: CASRSSGTDYNSPLHF
v_gene: TRBV6-5; abundance: -; d_gene: -; j_gene: TRBJ2-7; CDR3nt: TGTGCCAGCTCCGTCGAGGGCTTCCAATACGAGCAGTACTTC; CDR3aa: CASSVEGFQYEQYF
v_gene: TRBV10-3; abundance: -; d_gene: -; j_gene: TRBJ2-2; CDR3nt: TGTGCCATCAGTGAGCCTGAGGGGGCGAACACCGGGGAGCTGTTTTTT; CDR3aa: CAISEPEGANTGELFF
v_gene: TRBV7-2; abundance: -; d_gene: -; j_gene: TRBJ1-3; CDR3nt: TGTGCCAGCAGCTTAGGGGGGGACTCTGGAAACACCATATATTTT; CDR3aa: CASSLGGDSGNTIYF
v_gene: TRBV5-1; abundance: -; d_gene: -; j_gene: TRBJ1-2; CDR3nt: TGCGCCAGCAGCTTGCGGGAAGCTAACTATGGCTACACCTTC; CDR3aa: CASSLREANYGYTF
v_gene: TRBV19; abundance: few; d_gene: -; j_gene: TRBJ2-7; CDR3nt: TGTGCCAGTAGTAACGGGACATCCACCTACGAGCAGTACTTC; CDR3aa: CASSNGTSTYEQYF
v_gene: TRBV7-9; abundance: few; d_gene: TRBD1; j_gene: TRBJ2-3; CDR3nt: TGTGCCAGCAGCTTGGGACAGGGCACAGATACGCAGTATTTT; CDR3aa: CASSLGQGTDTQYF
v_gene: TRBV27; abundance: -; d_gene: -; j_gene: TRBJ2-3; CDR3nt: TGTGCCAGCAGTTCCCCCTCTAGCGCAGATACGCAGTATTTT; CDR3aa: CASSSPSSADTQYF
v_gene: TRBV7-6; abundance: -; d_gene: TRBD1; j_gene: TRBJ2-1; CDR3nt: TGTGCCAGCAGCATTAGCGCCGGGACAGGGGCCAACAATGAGCAGTTCTTC; CDR3aa: CASSISAGTGANNEQFF
v_gene: TRBV7-2; abundance: -; d_gene: -; j_gene: TRBJ1-2; CDR3nt: TGTGCCAGCAGCTTAGTCCCCAGGGCTTATGGCTACACCTTC; CDR3aa: CASSLVPRAYGYTF